This TCR beta chain was sequenced in a study of blood T cell repertoires in COVID-19. Study information: COVID-19 samples collected from the United States, Italy and Spain covered acute and convalescent phases.

In the source study's methods: Amplification from reference gene primers served as the basis for estimated nucleated cell counts. Sequencing was performed with immunoSEQ multiplex PCR; in TCRdb, only in-frame clones are kept and a portion is missing. The V and J calls and clone size were taken over from that table, and D and trimming were inferred from the DNA. This table has roughly 200,000 clones, 85% appearing once. Participant ages covered roughly 18 to 89 years across around 25 US areas. Recovery among Cohort 3 donors was established by two negative PCRs, clearance, or symptom resolution. V was pared by 3 bases and J by 1 base, with 9 bases between. The CDR3 has 14 amino acids. Germline-derived CDR1 and CDR2 are MGHDK and SYGVNS.

The chain employs TRBV25-1 and TRBJ2-5; tentatively, D is TRBD1 (5 bases). This TCR was recovered from a middle-aged man who had recovered from COVID-19. The sample comprised PBMCs or T cells enriched from blood (not recorded which). CDR3 protein: CASSEGGAQETQYF. The CDR3 coding sequence is TGTGCCAGCAGTGAGGGTGGGGCCCAAGAGACCCAGTACTTC.